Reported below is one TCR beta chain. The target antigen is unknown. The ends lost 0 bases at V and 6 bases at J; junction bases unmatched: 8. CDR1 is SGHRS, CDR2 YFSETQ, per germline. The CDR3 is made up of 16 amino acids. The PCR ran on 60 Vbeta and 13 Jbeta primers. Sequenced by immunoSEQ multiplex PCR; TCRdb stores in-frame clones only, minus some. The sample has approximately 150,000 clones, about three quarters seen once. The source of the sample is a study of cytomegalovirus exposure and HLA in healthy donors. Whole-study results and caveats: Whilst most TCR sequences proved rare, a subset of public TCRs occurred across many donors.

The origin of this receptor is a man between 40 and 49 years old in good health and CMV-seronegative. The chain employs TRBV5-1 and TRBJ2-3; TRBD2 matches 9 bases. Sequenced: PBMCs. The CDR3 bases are TGCGCCAGCAGCTTGGCCGGGCTAGCGGGGATGGATACGCAGTATTTT. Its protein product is CASSLAGLAGMDTQYF.